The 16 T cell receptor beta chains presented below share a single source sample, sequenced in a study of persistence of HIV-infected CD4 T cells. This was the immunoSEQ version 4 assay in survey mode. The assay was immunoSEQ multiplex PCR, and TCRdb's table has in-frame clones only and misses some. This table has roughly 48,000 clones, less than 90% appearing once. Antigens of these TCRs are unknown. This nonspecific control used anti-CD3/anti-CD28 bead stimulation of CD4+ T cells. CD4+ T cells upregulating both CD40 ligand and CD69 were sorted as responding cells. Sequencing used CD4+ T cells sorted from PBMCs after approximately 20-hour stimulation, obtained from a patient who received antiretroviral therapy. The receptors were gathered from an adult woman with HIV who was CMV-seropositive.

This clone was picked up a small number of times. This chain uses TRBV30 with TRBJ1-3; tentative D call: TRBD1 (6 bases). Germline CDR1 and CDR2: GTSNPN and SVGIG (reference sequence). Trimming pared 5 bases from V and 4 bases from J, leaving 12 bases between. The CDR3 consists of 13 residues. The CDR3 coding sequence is TGTGCCTGGGCCGGGACACGAGGAAACACCATATATTTT. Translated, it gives CAWAGTRGNTIYF.

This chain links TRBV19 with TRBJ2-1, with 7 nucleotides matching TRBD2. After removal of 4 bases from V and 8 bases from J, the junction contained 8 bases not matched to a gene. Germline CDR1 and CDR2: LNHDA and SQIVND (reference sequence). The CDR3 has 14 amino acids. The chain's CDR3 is CASSNPGLKDEQFF. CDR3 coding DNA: TGTGCCAGTAGTAACCCGGGACTAAAGGATGAGCAGTTCTTC.

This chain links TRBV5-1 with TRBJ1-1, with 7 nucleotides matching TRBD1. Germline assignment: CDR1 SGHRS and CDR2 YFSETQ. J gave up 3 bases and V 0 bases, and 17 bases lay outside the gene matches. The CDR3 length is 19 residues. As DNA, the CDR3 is TGCGCCAGCAGCTTGGCCGGTAATGCAGGGGGGAATAGTGACACTGAAGCTTTCTTT. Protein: CASSLAGNAGGNSDTEAFF.

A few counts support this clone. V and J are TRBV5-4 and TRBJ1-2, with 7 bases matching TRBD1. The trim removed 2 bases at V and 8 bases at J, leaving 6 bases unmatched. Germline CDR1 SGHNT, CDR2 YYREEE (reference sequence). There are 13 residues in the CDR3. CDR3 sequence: CASSFGTAGGYTF. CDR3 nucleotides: TGTGCCAGCAGCTTCGGGACAGCGGGAGGCTACACCTTC.

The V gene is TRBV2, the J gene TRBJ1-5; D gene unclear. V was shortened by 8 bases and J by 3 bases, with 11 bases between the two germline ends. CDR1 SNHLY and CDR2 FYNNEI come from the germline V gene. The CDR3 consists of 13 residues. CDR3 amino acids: CASVAVLNQPQHF. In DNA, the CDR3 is TGTGCCAGCGTGGCAGTTCTCAATCAGCCCCAGCATTTT.

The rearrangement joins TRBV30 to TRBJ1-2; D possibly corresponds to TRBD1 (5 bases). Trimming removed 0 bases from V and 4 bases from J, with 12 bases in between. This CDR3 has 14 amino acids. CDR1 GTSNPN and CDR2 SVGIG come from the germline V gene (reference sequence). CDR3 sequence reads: CAWSVPGRLYGYTF. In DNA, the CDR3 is TGTGCCTGGAGTGTACCGGGACGGCTCTATGGCTACACCTTC.

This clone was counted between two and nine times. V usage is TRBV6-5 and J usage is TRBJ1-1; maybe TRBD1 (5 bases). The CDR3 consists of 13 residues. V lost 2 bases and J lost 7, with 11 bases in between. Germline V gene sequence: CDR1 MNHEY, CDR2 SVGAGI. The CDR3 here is CASSYPGTLEAFF. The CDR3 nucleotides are TGTGCCAGCAGTTACCCAGGGACGCTTGAAGCTTTCTTT.

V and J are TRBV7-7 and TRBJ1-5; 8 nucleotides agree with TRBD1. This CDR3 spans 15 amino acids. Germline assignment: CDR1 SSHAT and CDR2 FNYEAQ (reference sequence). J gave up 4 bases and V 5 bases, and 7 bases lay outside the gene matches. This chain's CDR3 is CASSRTGPRNQPQHF. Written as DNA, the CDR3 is TGTGCCAGCAGCCGGACAGGGCCCCGAAATCAGCCCCAGCATTTT.

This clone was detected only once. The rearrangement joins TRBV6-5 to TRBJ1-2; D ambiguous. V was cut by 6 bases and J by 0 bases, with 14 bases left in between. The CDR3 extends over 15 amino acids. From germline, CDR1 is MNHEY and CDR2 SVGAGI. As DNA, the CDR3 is TGTGCCAGCAGAAAAGATGTCCCAGCTAACTATGGCTACACCTTC. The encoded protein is CASRKDVPANYGYTF.

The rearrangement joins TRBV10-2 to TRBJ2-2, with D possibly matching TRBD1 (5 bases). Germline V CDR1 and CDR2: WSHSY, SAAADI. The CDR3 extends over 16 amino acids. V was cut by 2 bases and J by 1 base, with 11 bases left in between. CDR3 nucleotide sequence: TGCGCCAGCAGTGAGGGGTTGGGGCGGAACACCGGGGAGCTGTTTTTT. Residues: CASSEGLGRNTGELFF.

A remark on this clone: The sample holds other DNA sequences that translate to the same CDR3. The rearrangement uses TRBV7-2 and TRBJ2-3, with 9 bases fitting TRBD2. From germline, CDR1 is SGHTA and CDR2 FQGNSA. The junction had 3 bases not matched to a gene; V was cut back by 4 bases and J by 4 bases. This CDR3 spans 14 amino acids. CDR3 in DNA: TGTGCCAGCAGCTGGGGACTAGCAGCAGATACGCAGTATTTT. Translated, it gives CASSWGLAADTQYF.

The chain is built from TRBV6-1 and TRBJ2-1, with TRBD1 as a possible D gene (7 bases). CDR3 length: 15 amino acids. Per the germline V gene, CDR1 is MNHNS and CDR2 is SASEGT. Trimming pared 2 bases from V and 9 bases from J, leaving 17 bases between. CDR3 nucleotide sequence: TGTGCCAGCAGTGAACTTGCGGGACAGCTCAGTGAGCAGTTCTTC. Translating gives CASSELAGQLSEQFF.

The CDR3 loop reads CSVEEGPNTEAFF. The CDR3 nucleotides read TGCAGCGTTGAGGAGGGCCCGAACACTGAAGCTTTCTTT. The chain is built from TRBV29-1 and TRBJ1-1; D is uncertain. Trimming removed 3 bases from V and 1 base from J, with 9 bases in between. This CDR3 comprises 13 residues. CDR1 and CDR2 (germline): SQVTM, ANQGSEA.

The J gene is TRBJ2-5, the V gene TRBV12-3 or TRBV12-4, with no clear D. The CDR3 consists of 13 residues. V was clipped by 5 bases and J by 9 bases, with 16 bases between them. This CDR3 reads CASSIGGVGSQYF. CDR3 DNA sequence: TGTGCCAGCAGTATCGGTGGGGTAGGGTCCCAGTACTTC.

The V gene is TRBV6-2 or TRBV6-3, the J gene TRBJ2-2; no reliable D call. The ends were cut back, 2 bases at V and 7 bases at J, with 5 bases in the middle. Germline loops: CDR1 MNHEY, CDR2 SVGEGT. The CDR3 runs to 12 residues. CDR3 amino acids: CASSYAVGELFF. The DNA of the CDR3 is TGTGCCAGCAGTTACGCGGTCGGGGAGCTGTTTTTT.

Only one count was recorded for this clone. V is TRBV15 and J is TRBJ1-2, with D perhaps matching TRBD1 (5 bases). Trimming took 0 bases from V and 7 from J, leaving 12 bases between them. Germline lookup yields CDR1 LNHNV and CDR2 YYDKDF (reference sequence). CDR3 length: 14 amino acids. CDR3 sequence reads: CATSRDYGGTGYTF. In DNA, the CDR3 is TGTGCCACCAGCAGAGATTACGGGGGGACTGGCTACACCTTC.